The source of this T cell receptor (beta chain) is a study of response to subunit inactivated influenza vaccine. The CDR3 sequence is 17 residues long. CDR1 and CDR2 (germline): LNHNV, YYDKDF (reference sequence). Trimming shortened V by 3 bases and J by 5 bases, and 19 bases separated the two germline ends. TCRdb itself ran the RT-PCR reads through MiXCR, one entry per CDR3 protein. The sample includes some 570,000 distinct CDR3 sequences, 11% of them seen just once. This clonotype was observed a few times. Another study also made use of these data, one on T cells expressing NK-cell markers. In that study: Synthesis of TCR beta cDNA relied on 5'RACE template switching carrying UMIs.

Sequencing used PBMCs from blood, obtained on the day of vaccination. This receptor was taken from a man in his fifties who received an inactivated influenza vaccine. V is TRBV15 and J is TRBJ2-2; weak D call: TRBD2 (6 bases). CDR3 region: CATSRSPAGAGTGELFF. The CDR3 DNA sequence: TGTGCCACCAGCAGGAGTCCAGCGGGTGCGGGGACCGGGGAGCTGTTTTTT.